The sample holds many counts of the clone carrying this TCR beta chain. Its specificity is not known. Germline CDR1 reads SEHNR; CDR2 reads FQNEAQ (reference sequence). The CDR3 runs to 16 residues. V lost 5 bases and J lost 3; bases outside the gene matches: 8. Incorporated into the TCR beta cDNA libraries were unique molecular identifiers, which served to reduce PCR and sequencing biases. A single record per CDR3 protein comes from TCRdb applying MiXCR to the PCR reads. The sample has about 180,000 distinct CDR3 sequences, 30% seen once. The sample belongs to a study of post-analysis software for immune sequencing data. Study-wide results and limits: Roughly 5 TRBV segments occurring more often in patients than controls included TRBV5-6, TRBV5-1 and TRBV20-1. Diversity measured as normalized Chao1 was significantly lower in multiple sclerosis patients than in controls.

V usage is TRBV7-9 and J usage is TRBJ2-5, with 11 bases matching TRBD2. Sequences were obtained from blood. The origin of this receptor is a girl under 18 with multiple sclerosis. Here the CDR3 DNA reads TGTGCCAGCAGCAAAAGAGCACTAGCGGGAGAAGAGACCCAGTACTTC. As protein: CASSKRALAGEETQYF. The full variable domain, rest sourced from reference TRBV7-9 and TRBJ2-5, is DTGVSQNPRHKITKRGQNVTFRCDPISEHNRLYWYRQTLGQGPEFLTYFQNEAQLEKSRLLSDRFSAERPKGSFSTLEIQRTEQGDSAMYLCASSKRALAGEETQYFGPGTRLLVL.